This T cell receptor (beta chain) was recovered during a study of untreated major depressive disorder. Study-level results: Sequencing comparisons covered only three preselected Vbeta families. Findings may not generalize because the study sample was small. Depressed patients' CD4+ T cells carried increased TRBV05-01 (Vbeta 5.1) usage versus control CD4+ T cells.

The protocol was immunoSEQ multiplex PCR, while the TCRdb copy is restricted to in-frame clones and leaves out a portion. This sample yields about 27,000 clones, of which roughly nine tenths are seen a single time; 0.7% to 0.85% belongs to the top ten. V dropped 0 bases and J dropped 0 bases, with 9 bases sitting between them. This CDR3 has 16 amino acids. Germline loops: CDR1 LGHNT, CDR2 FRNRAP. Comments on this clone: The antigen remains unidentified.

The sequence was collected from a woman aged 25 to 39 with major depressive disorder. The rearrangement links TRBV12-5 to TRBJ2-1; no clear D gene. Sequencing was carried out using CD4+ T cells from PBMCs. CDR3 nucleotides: TGTGCTAGTGGTTTGGTACTGTCGTTCTCCTACAATGAGCAGTTCTTC. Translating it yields CASGLVLSFSYNEQFF.